This T cell receptor beta chain is from a study of blood T cell repertoires in COVID-19. The overall study: The United States, Italy and Spain were the sources of the acute and convalescent COVID-19 samples. PBMCs, B-cell-depleted T cells, or T cells were the source of the cDNA or gDNA that made up the material.

The CDR3 is made up of 15 amino acids. The J segment lost 4 bases and the V segment lost 6 bases, leaving 11 bases of the junction unmatched. From germline, CDR1 is SGHVS and CDR2 FQNEAQ. This clone was observed a few times. Participants, 18 to 89 years old, spanned about two dozen US areas. Only in-frame clones appear in the TCRdb table, and some are missing; sequencing was by immunoSEQ multiplex PCR. Among some 240,000 clones listed, 86% were seen once. The V gene is TRBV7-8, the J gene TRBJ2-5; the match to TRBD2 covers 7 bases. The source is a woman between 35 and 50 years old with acute COVID-19. Sequencing was performed on PBMCs or T cells enriched from blood (not recorded which). CDR3 bases: TGTGCCAGCAGTTCCACTAGCGAGTGGGGAGAGACCCAGTACTTC. It encodes CASSSTSEWGETQYF.